This TCR beta chain was sequenced during a study of vaccination effects on CD4 cells after COVID-19. As for the study in general: Samples came 142 and 148 days after COVID-19 diagnosis, before vaccination.

In the ViraFEST assay, antigen-specific CD4+ clonotypes were identified by expansion after peptide-pool stimulation. Cells that had been cultured for 10 days were the source of isolated CD4+ T cells. Documented for the person is a PCR-confirmed SARS-CoV-2 infection occurring between March and December 2020. Days 3 and 7 saw half the medium replaced with IL-2 medium. Measured with immunoSEQ multiplex PCR; TCRdb has only the in-frame clones, and not every one. The table includes fewer than 60,000 clones, roughly three quarters detected once. As regards this clone: Antigen unknown.

CDR1 is MRHNA and CDR2 is SNTAGT in the germline V gene. There are 13 residues in the CDR3. V gave up 5 bases and J gave up 5 bases, with 11 bases separating them. V gene TRBV6-4 combines with J gene TRBJ2-3; D may be TRBD1 (6 bases). The sample consisted of CD4+ T cells from PBMCs cultured with HIV peptides, taken before COVID-19 vaccination. The subset: HIV-1 Nef peptide pool negative control/reference culture. The sequence was obtained from a human donor who had a prior SARS-CoV-2 infection. CDR3 DNA sequence: TGTGCCAGCAGTCCAACAGGGAAAGATACGCAGTATTTT. Its protein is CASSPTGKDTQYF.